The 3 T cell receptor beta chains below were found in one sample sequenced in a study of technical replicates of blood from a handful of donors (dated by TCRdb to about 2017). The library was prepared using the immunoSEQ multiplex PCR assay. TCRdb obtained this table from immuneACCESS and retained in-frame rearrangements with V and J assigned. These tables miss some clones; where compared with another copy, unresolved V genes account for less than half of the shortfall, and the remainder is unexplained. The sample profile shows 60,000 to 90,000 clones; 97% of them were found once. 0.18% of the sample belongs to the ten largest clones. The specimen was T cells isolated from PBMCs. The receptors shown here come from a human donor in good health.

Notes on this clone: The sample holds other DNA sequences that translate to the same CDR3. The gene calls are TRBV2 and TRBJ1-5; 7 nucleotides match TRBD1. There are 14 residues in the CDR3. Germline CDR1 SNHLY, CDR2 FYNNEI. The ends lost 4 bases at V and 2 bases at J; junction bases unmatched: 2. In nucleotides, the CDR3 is TGTGCCAGCAGTGGACAGGGCGGCAATCAGCCCCAGCATTTT. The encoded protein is CASSGQGGNQPQHF.

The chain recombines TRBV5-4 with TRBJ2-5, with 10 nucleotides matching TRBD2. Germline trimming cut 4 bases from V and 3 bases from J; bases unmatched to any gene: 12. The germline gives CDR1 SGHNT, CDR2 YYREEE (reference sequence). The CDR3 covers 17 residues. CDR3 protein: CASSDLQREGRKETQYF. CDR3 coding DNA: TGTGCCAGCAGCGACCTCCAGCGGGAGGGGCGTAAAGAGACCCAGTACTTC.

The CDR3 region has the DNA TGTGCCAGCAGCCAGGGAACACTGGGGCCGAACACTGAAGCTTTCTTT. This gives the protein CASSQGTLGPNTEAFF. The gene calls are TRBV5-6 and TRBJ1-1, with a weak D call TRBD1 (5 bases). The length of the CDR3 is 16 residues. V dropped 4 bases and J dropped 1 base, with 17 bases sitting between them. Germline V gene data show CDR1 as SGHDT and CDR2 as YYEEEE. Filled out from reference TRBV5-6 and TRBJ1-1, the complete variable domain reads DAGVTQSPTHLIKTRGQQVTLRCSPKSGHDTVSWYQQALGQGPQFIFQYYEEEERQRGNFPDRFSGHQFPNYSSELNVNALLLGDSALYLCASSQGTLGPNTEAFFGQGTRLTVV.